The 10 T cell receptor beta chains below come from one sample, sequenced in a study of shared clonotypes between healthy human individuals. The data were produced by immunoSEQ multiplex PCR, yet TCRdb's version contains in-frame clones alone and is incomplete. Of hundreds of thousands of clones listed, just over 75% are singletons. Sequenced input: PBMCs. Receptor source: a woman in her thirties or forties in good health. Some clones in this sample may be carry-over from other donors' samples.

This chain uses TRBV19 with TRBJ1-5; the D gene is possibly TRBD1 (5 bases). CDR3 length equals 17 residues. Looked up from germline, CDR1 is LNHDA and CDR2 is SQIVND (reference sequence). The V and J ends lost 4 bases and 7 bases respectively, with 23 bases between them. The CDR3 DNA sequence: TGTGCCAGTAGTAGCCGCTCACAGTGGGACCTAGGGCAGCCCCAGCATTTT. This sequence encodes CASSSRSQWDLGQPQHF.

CDR3 sequence (DNA): TGTGCCAGCAGCTTGGGATCGGGAGGGCCAATTTACGAGCAGTACTTC. Its translation is CASSLGSGGPIYEQYF. The V call is TRBV5-4, the J call TRBJ2-7, with 8 bases lining up with TRBD2. The CDR3 covers 16 residues. V was clipped by 0 bases and J by 4 bases; unmatched bases: 9. Germline V CDR1 and CDR2: SGHNT, YYREEE (reference sequence).

The rearrangement links TRBV4-1 to TRBJ1-3; 7 nucleotides line up with TRBD1. Germline V lookup: CDR1 MGHRA, CDR2 YSYEKL. Losses at the gene ends were 0 bases for V and 3 bases for J; bases not matched to a gene: 2. The CDR3 has 15 amino acids. In nucleotides, the CDR3 is TGCGCCAGCAGCCAAGACGGGACAGTTGGAAACACCATATATTTT. Protein: CASSQDGTVGNTIYF.

The chain recombines TRBV18 with TRBJ2-1, with 9 nucleotides matching TRBD2. The CDR3 contains 16 residues. Germline CDR1 reads KGHSH; CDR2 reads LQKENI. V was clipped by 5 bases and J by 8 bases; unmatched bases: 13. The CDR3 nucleotides are TGTGCCAGCTCATCCCGGGGCGGGAGGGGCCCCCATGAGCAGTTCTTC. It is translated as CASSSRGGRGPHEQFF. The full variable domain, with the rest looked up from reference TRBV18 and TRBJ2-1, is NAGVMQNPRHLVRRRGQEARLRCSPMKGHSHVYWYRQLPEEGLKFMVYLQKENIIDESGMPKERFSAEFPKEGPSILRIQQVVRGDSAAYFCASSSRGGRGPHEQFFGPGTRLTVL.

This sequence joins TRBV28 and TRBJ2-3; weak D call: TRBD2 (5 bases). Germline V CDR1 and CDR2: MDHEN, SYDVKM. The CDR3 is made up of 16 amino acids. V was shortened by 5 bases and J by 1 base, with 16 bases between the two germline ends. The CDR3 loop is CASSGVRARGTDTQYF. CDR3 nucleotides: TGTGCCAGCAGTGGAGTTAGGGCGAGGGGCACAGATACGCAGTATTTT.

The chain links TRBV28 to TRBJ2-1; 11 nucleotides align to TRBD2. CDR1 and CDR2 from the germline V gene are MDHEN and SYDVKM. The junction had 4 bases not matched to a gene; V was cut back by 6 bases and J by 9 bases. The CDR3 spans 13 residues. The CDR3, as DNA: TGTGCCAGCAGACTAGCGGGAGCGGTTGAGCAGTTCTTC. Its protein is CASRLAGAVEQFF.

The CDR3 here is CASSLIRSQPQHF. Here the CDR3 DNA reads TGTGCCAGCAGTCTAATTCGGAGTCAGCCCCAGCATTTT. The chain recombines TRBV28 with TRBJ1-5; D not certain. Trimming cost V 5 bases and J 6 bases, with 11 bases left between them. Germline-derived CDR1 and CDR2 are MDHEN and SYDVKM. This CDR3 is 13 amino acids long.

J is TRBJ2-1 and V is TRBV15, with 13 bases aligning to TRBD2. Germline V lookup: CDR1 LNHNV, CDR2 YYDKDF (reference sequence). This CDR3 region has 14 residues. V lost 8 bases and J lost 5; bases outside the gene matches: 3. This CDR3 reads CATLLAGGNNEQFF. As DNA, the CDR3 is TGTGCCACCTTACTAGCGGGAGGGAACAATGAGCAGTTCTTC.

J is TRBJ2-7 and V is TRBV5-4; tentative D call: TRBD2 (7 bases). This CDR3 has 15 residues. CDR1 and CDR2 (germline): SGHNT, YYREEE (reference sequence). V lost 3 bases, J lost 0 bases, and 13 bases lay in between. CDR3 sequence reads: CASSSRGASSYEQYF. CDR3 DNA sequence: TGTGCCAGCAGCTCCCGGGGGGCCAGCTCCTACGAGCAGTACTTC.

As regards this clone: Possible read error: a much larger clone is one base away. The chain is built from TRBV7-8 and TRBJ2-7, with 14 bases lining up with TRBD2. Trimming took 5 bases from V and 3 from J; bases not matched to a gene: 3. Per germline, CDR1 SGHVS and CDR2 FQNEAQ. This CDR3 has 15 residues. The CDR3: CASSIGTSGSYEQYF. CDR3 DNA sequence: TGTGCCAGCAGCATTGGGACTAGCGGGAGCTACGAGCAGTACTTC.